Listed here are 13 T cell receptor beta chains from one sample, sequenced in a study of shared clonotypes between healthy human individuals. The table came from immunoSEQ multiplex PCR; TCRdb's copy has only in-frame clones and leaves some out. The sample lists around 1,100,000 clones; 60% to 80% were seen once. Sequenced input: memory CD4+ T cells from PBMCs. The subset was: CD45RA-negative fraction. These receptor sequences come from a man between 18 and 35 years old in good health. Some clones in this sample may be carry-over from other donors' samples.

The genes are TRBV9 and TRBJ2-1; D is possibly TRBD2 (6 bases). Looked up from germline, CDR1 is SGDLS and CDR2 is YYNGEE. The CDR3 runs to 16 residues. V was trimmed by 4 bases and J by 6 bases, leaving 20 bases between them. In DNA, the CDR3 is TGTGCCAGCAGCATAGACGGGAACCCCGGGGGCAATGAGCAGTTCTTC. It specifies CASSIDGNPGGNEQFF.

This clone showed up just a few times. Other nucleotide sequences from this sample produce the same CDR3. The chain uses TRBV19 and TRBJ2-1, with 7 bases fitting TRBD1. The junction had 5 bases not matched to a gene; V was cut back by 1 base and J by 5 bases. This CDR3 region has 15 residues. Germline-derived CDR1 and CDR2 are LNHDA and SQIVND (reference sequence). CDR3 bases: TGTGCCAGTAGTATAGCCGGCAGGGGGAACAATGAGCAGTTCTTC. Encoded protein: CASSIAGRGNNEQFF.

The chain carries TRBV5-1 and TRBJ1-5; unclear D gene. This CDR3 spans 15 amino acids. Germline CDR1 is SGHRS and CDR2 is YFSETQ. Trimming took 0 bases from V and 3 from J, leaving 10 bases between them. CDR3 amino acids: CASSLDGQINQPQHF. The DNA of the CDR3 is TGCGCCAGCAGCTTGGATGGGCAGATCAATCAGCCCCAGCATTTT. Combining the CDR3 with reference TRBV5-1 and TRBJ1-5 gives the whole variable domain KAGVTQTPRYLIKTRGQQVTLSCSPISGHRSVSWYQQTPGQGLQFLFEYFSETQRNKGNFPGRFSGRQFSNSRSEMNVSTLELGDSALYLCASSLDGQINQPQHFGDGTRLSIL.

About this clone: A far more abundant clone sits one base away, making this likely a read error. J is TRBJ1-5 and V is TRBV30; no firm D call. CDR1 is GTSNPN, CDR2 SVGIG, per germline (reference sequence). V lost 0 bases, J lost 7 bases, and 10 bases lay in between. This CDR3 is 13 amino acids long. The CDR3 nucleotides read TGTGCCTGGAGTGTACTTGGGTACCAGCCCCAGCATTTT. Its protein is CAWSVLGYQPQHF.

This clone was counted between two and nine times. V and J are TRBV11-3 and TRBJ2-2; tentative D call: TRBD1 (6 bases). Germline CDR1 SGHNT, CDR2 YENEEA. The V gene lost 5 bases and the J gene lost 3 bases, with 13 bases spanning the gap. This CDR3 contains 15 residues. The CDR3 DNA reads TGTGCCAGCAGCCAGGGGCAGGGATACACCGGGGAGCTGTTTTTT. Translated: CASSQGQGYTGELFF.

This clone was counted only a few times. V usage is TRBV11-2 and J usage is TRBJ1-3; 7 positions agree with TRBD1. The V segment lost 5 bases and the J segment 4 bases; nucleotides outside the gene matches: 5. Germline CDR1 SGHAT, CDR2 FQNNGV. This CDR3 has 14 residues. The CDR3 loop is CASSTGTAGNTIYF. Here the CDR3 DNA reads TGTGCCAGCAGCACCGGGACAGCCGGAAACACCATATATTTT.

Turning to this clone: This may stem from a read error, because a much larger clone lies one nucleotide away. The chain is built from TRBV5-4 and TRBJ2-5; either TRBD1 or TRBD2 may supply D (5 bases each). The CDR3 totals 15 residues. The germline V gene has CDR1 SGHNT and CDR2 YYREEE (reference sequence). Here the CDR3 reads CTSSLFGGVGETQYF. The CDR3 coding sequence is TGTACCAGCAGCTTGTTTGGGGGAGTTGGGGAGACCCAGTACTTC. Supplemented by reference TRBV5-4 and TRBJ2-5, the full variable domain reads ETGVTQSPTHLIKTRGQQVTLRCSSQSGHNTVSWYQQALGQGPQFIFQYYREEENGRGNFPPRFSGLQFPNYSSELNVNALELDDSALYLCTSSLFGGVGETQYFGPGTRLLVL.

The V and J genes are TRBV2 and TRBJ1-5, with D possibly matching TRBD1 (6 bases). V was cut by 5 bases and J by 6 bases, with 17 bases left in between. Germline-derived CDR1 and CDR2 are SNHLY and FYNNEI. The CDR3 runs to 15 residues. CDR3 DNA sequence: TGTGCCAGCAGTCCCGGACAGTCTGCGGGTCAGCCCCAGCATTTT. It yields the protein CASSPGQSAGQPQHF. Full variable domain (outside the CDR3, taken from reference TRBV2 and TRBJ1-5): EPEVTQTPSHQVTQMGQEVILRCVPISNHLYFYWYRQILGQKVEFLVSFYNNEISEKSEIFDDQFSVERPDGSNFTLKIRSTKLEDSAMYFCASSPGQSAGQPQHFGDGTRLSIL.

The chain employs TRBV18 and TRBJ1-1, with D unresolved. This CDR3 is built from 13 residues. V dropped 4 bases and J dropped 2 bases, with 8 bases sitting between them. CDR1 is KGHSH, CDR2 LQKENI, per germline. The CDR3 region has the DNA TGTGCCAGCTCACACGAAAAAAACACTGAAGCTTTCTTT. It encodes CASSHEKNTEAFF. The whole variable domain, remainder taken from reference TRBV18 and TRBJ1-1, is NAGVMQNPRHLVRRRGQEARLRCSPMKGHSHVYWYRQLPEEGLKFMVYLQKENIIDESGMPKERFSAEFPKEGPSILRIQQVVRGDSAAYFCASSHEKNTEAFFGQGTRLTVV.

This sequence joins TRBV4-2 and TRBJ1-2; D is uncertain. V lost 1 base, J lost 14 bases, and 14 bases lay in between. The length of the CDR3 is 12 residues. CDR1 and CDR2 (germline): LGHNA, YNFKEQ. The CDR3 bases are TGTGCCAGCAGCCAAGGGCAGAGCCCAAGTACCTTC. Protein product: CASSQGQSPSTF.

The chain has TRBV27 and TRBJ1-5; 7 bases are shared with TRBD1. Germline values: CDR1 MNHEY, CDR2 SMNVEV (reference sequence). The trim removed 8 bases at V and 7 bases at J, leaving 14 bases unmatched. This CDR3 contains 15 residues. The CDR3 coding sequence is TGTGCCAGCGGTCAGACAGGGAGCCGTGGACAGCCCCAGCATTTT. Translation: CASGQTGSRGQPQHF.

In regard to this clone: This may stem from a read error, because a much larger clone lies one nucleotide away. This sample also contains other DNA sequences that code for the same CDR3. The chain has TRBV30 and TRBJ2-6, with D tentatively TRBD1 (5 bases). The germline CDR1 and CDR2 sequences are GTSNPN and SVGIG (reference sequence). The CDR3 sequence is 13 residues long. The CDR3 loop is CATQVSGANVLTF. DNA for the CDR3: TGTGCCACACAGGTCTCTGGGGCCAACGTCTTGACTTTC. Together with reference TRBV30 and TRBJ2-6, the CDR3 gives the full variable domain: SQTIHQWPATLVQPVGSPLSLECTVEGTSNPNLYWYRQAAGRGLQLLFYSVGIGQISSEVPQNLSASRPQDRQFILSSKKLLLSDSGFYLCATQVSGANVLTFGAGSRLTVL.

The chain recombines TRBV28 with TRBJ1-4; the D gene is possibly TRBD1 (6 bases). This CDR3 is 15 amino acids long. Germline V CDR1 and CDR2: MDHEN, SYDVKM. With 2 bases removed from V and 7 bases from J, the gap between germline ends came to 14 bases. The CDR3 DNA reads as TGTGCCAGCAGTTTACCGGGGGGCAATGGTGAAAAACTGTTTTTT. It is translated as CASSLPGGNGEKLFF.